These 20 T cell receptor beta chains were all obtained from the same sample, sequenced in a study of breast tumors, draining lymph nodes, adjacent tissues. Breast cancer patients provided tissue from their axillary draining lymph nodes. One entry per CDR3 protein results from TCRdb running MiXCR on the multiplex PCR reads. The sample includes under 250,000 distinct CDR3 sequences, about 34% seen only once; the top ten take 1.4%. The sequenced sample was axillary lymph node tissue. Receptors were obtained from a female donor with breast cancer. Some clones in this sample may be carry-over from other donors' samples.

Points on this clonotype: This may be a read error, as it is one base from a much larger clone. The chain carries TRBV6-2 or TRBV6-3 and TRBJ2-7; D remains ambiguous. This CDR3 region has 17 residues. CDR1 is MNHEY, CDR2 SVGEGT, per germline. V lost 5 bases to trimming and J lost 1 base, with 21 bases between them. DNA of the CDR3: TGTGCCAGCAGTCACAACGGACGAACCGATAATTCCTACGAGCAGTACTTC. Residues: CASSHNGRTDNSYEQYF.

This clonotype was counted many times. Just one base apart from a much larger clone, this may be a read error. The genes are TRBV20-1 and TRBJ2-5; 8 nucleotides match TRBD2. Germline lookup yields CDR1 DFQATT and CDR2 SNEGSKA (reference sequence). This CDR3 comprises 12 residues. CDR3 sequence: CSARDERGTPYF. In nucleotides, the CDR3 is TGCAGTGCTAGAGACGAGCGGGGGACCCCGTACTTC.

For this clonotype: A read error may explain this, as a much larger clone is one base away. The chain carries TRBV6-6 and TRBJ2-1; unclear D gene. V was shortened by 5 bases and J by 6 bases, with 8 bases between the two germline ends. The germline gives CDR1 MNHNY, CDR2 SVGAGI (reference sequence). CDR3 length: 12 amino acids. CDR3 loop: CASSPISNEQFF. The CDR3 DNA reads TGTGCCAGCAGTCCTATTAGCAATGAGCAGTTCTTC.

The CDR3 sequence is CASSLAVTSNSPLHF. CDR3 coding DNA: TGTGCCAGCAGCTTGGCCGTCACAAGTAATTCACCCCTCCACTTT. This sequence joins TRBV5-5 and TRBJ1-6; D gene uncertain. This CDR3 has 15 amino acids. With 0 bases removed from V and 6 bases from J, the gap between germline ends came to 10 bases. The germline gives CDR1 SGHKS, CDR2 YYEKEE (reference sequence).

The rearrangement links TRBV2 to TRBJ2-3; 9 nucleotides line up with TRBD2. Germline CDR1 reads SNHLY; CDR2 reads FYNNEI. V dropped 6 bases and J dropped 1; count of bases not matched to a gene: 5. The CDR3 is made up of 15 amino acids. The chain's CDR3 is CASREVAGGTDTQYF. CDR3 coding DNA: TGTGCCAGCAGGGAGGTAGCGGGAGGCACAGATACGCAGTATTTT.

At least ten counts were recorded for this clonotype. The V gene is TRBV28, the J gene TRBJ2-2; D is undetermined. The CDR3 length is 11 residues. Trimming left V 6 bases short and J 6 bases short, with 5 bases between. Germline values: CDR1 MDHEN, CDR2 SYDVKM. The CDR3 coding sequence is TGTGCCAGCAGATTCTCCGGGGAGCTGTTTTTT. It is translated as CASRFSGELFF.

This clonotype was seen only once. J is TRBJ1-1 and V is TRBV5-4, with a tentative D call TRBD1 (6 bases). The CDR3 loop spans 13 amino acids. The germline gives CDR1 SGHNT, CDR2 YYREEE (reference sequence). V lost 4 bases, J lost 4 bases, and 11 bases lay in between. The CDR3 reads CASSPRGGTEAFF. The CDR3 region has the DNA TGTGCCAGCAGCCCCAGGGGTGGCACTGAAGCTTTCTTT.

The chain recombines TRBV18 with TRBJ2-6, with 8 bases aligning to TRBD1. Germline CDR1 and CDR2: KGHSH and LQKENI. Trimming removed 1 base from V and 1 base from J; junction bases left unmatched: 12. The CDR3 loop spans 20 amino acids. In DNA form, the CDR3 reads TGTGCCAGCTCACCACTTCCCCCAGGGGGCCCTTTGTCTGGGGCCAACGTCCTGACTTTC. Protein: CASSPLPPGGPLSGANVLTF.

The chain joins TRBV3-1 to TRBJ1-1; D is undetermined. CDR3 length: 13 amino acids. The V gene lost 4 bases and the J gene lost 1 base, with 7 bases spanning the gap. Germline values: CDR1 LGHDT, CDR2 YNNKEL (reference sequence). The CDR3 sequence: CASSRNRNTEAFF. The CDR3 DNA is TGTGCCAGCAGCCGAAACAGGAACACTGAAGCTTTCTTT.

This clonotype was detected only once. The V gene is TRBV19, the J gene TRBJ1-5, with D possibly being TRBD1 (5 bases). The CDR3 length is 14 residues. Germline V CDR1 and CDR2: LNHDA, SQIVND (reference sequence). V was pared by 7 bases and J by 4 bases, with 14 bases between. CDR3: CASTTVGGNQPQHF. The CDR3 nucleotides read TGTGCCAGTACCACGGTGGGGGGGAATCAGCCCCAGCATTTT.

The V call is TRBV7-9, the J call TRBJ1-3; TRBD1 is a possible D gene (5 bases). The CDR3 contains 15 residues. V was trimmed by 5 bases and J by 2 bases, leaving 13 bases between them. Germline assignment: CDR1 SEHNR and CDR2 FQNEAQ (reference sequence). Here the CDR3 DNA reads TGTGCCAGCAGCCCGGGACTTAGGGCTGGAAACACCATATATTTT. Translation gives CASSPGLRAGNTIYF.

This clonotype was counted at least ten times. The rearrangement joins TRBV6-1 to TRBJ1-3, with D possibly matching TRBD1 (6 bases). V lost 3 bases and J lost 6, with 15 bases in between. CDR1 and CDR2 from the germline V gene are MNHNS and SASEGT. The CDR3 spans 15 residues. For the CDR3, the DNA is TGTGCCAGCAGTGAGTCAGGGGTGTCTATAAACACCATATATTTT. Protein sequence: CASSESGVSINTIYF.

This clonotype was seen only a few times. The rearrangement uses TRBV6-5 and TRBJ2-7, with D perhaps TRBD1 or TRBD2 (5 bases each). Trimming removed 2 bases at V and 6 bases at J, with 20 bases between. This CDR3 spans 16 amino acids. CDR1 and CDR2 (germline): MNHEY, SVGAGI. This chain's CDR3 is CASSYARTGLPVEQYF. The CDR3, as DNA: TGTGCCAGCAGTTACGCGAGGACGGGGCTCCCTGTCGAGCAGTACTTC.

This clonotype occurred a few times. One base away lies a much larger clone, so this may be a sequencing read error. No conserved phenylalanine or tryptophan is present at the end of the CDR3, so a read error is the likely explanation. The chain carries TRBV9 and TRBJ2-1, with TRBD2 matching over 11 bases. CDR3 size: 13 residues. Trimming took 0 bases from V and 12 from J; bases not matched to a gene: 2. The germline CDR1 and CDR2 sequences are SGDLS and YYNGEE. Written as DNA, the CDR3 is TGTGCCAGCAGCGTAGTAGCGGGAGGGGGGCAGTTCTCC. This translates into CASSVVAGGGQFS.

This clonotype showed up just once. The chain links TRBV4-3 to TRBJ2-5; tentative D call: TRBD2 (6 bases). The CDR3 is 17 amino acids. Germline lookup yields CDR1 LGHNA and CDR2 YSLEER. The ends were cut back, 0 bases at V and 5 bases at J, with 19 bases in the middle. CDR3 bases: TGCGCCAGCAGCCAAGACCCCCCGGCGGGAATTGATGAGACCCAGTACTTC. This translates into CASSQDPPAGIDETQYF.

The table lists this clonotype with many counts. The gene calls are TRBV13 and TRBJ2-5; D may be TRBD2 (5 bases). Germline V lookup: CDR1 PRHDT, CDR2 FYEKMQ (reference sequence). This CDR3 has 14 residues. The V end was cut by 5 bases, the J end by 5 bases, with 15 bases between. This CDR3 is CASSRRSRGETQYF. Here the CDR3 DNA reads TGTGCCAGCAGCCGACGTTCCCGAGGGGAGACCCAGTACTTC.

In this sample, this clonotype turned up many times. This chain uses TRBV20-1 with TRBJ2-1; TRBD2 agrees at 9 bases. Germline-derived CDR1 and CDR2 are DFQATT and SNEGSKA (reference sequence). CDR3 length: 16 amino acids. Losses at the gene ends were 3 bases for V and 2 bases for J; bases not matched to a gene: 8. DNA of the CDR3: TGCAGTGCTAGTGGTTCCGCGGGGGGGCCCTACAATGAGCAGTTCTTC. Its protein product is CSASGSAGGPYNEQFF.

J is TRBJ1-6 and V is TRBV6-2 or TRBV6-3; D might be TRBD1 (5 bases). Trimming took 7 bases from V and 5 from J, leaving 12 bases between them. This CDR3 is 14 amino acids long. Per the germline V gene, CDR1 is MNHEY and CDR2 is SVGEGT. The CDR3 reads CASTGTVDNSPLHF. CDR3 nucleotide sequence: TGTGCCAGCACCGGGACGGTGGATAATTCACCCCTCCACTTT.

V is TRBV2 and J is TRBJ2-7; 12 bases map to TRBD1. Germline V gives CDR1 SNHLY, CDR2 FYNNEI. V shed 6 bases and J 4 bases; nucleotides not matched to a gene: 4. The CDR3 runs 14 residues. Written as DNA, the CDR3 is TGTGCCAGCAGCAGGGACAGGGGGCAATACGAGCAGTACTTC. This gives the protein CASSRDRGQYEQYF. Combining the CDR3 with reference TRBV2 and TRBJ2-7 gives the whole variable domain EPEVTQTPSHQVTQMGQEVILRCVPISNHLYFYWYRQILGQKVEFLVSFYNNEISEKSEIFDDQFSVERPDGSNFTLKIRSTKLEDSAMYFCASSRDRGQYEQYFGPGTRLTVT.

This chain joins TRBV6-6 and TRBJ1-6; 10 bases map to TRBD1. The CDR3 length is 14 residues. Germline lookup yields CDR1 MNHNY and CDR2 SVGAGI (reference sequence). Trimming took 5 bases from V and 10 from J; bases not matched to a gene: 5. CDR3 in DNA: TGTGCCAGCAGTCGGGACAGGGGCGGCTCACCCCTCCACTTT. Translation: CASSRDRGGSPLHF.